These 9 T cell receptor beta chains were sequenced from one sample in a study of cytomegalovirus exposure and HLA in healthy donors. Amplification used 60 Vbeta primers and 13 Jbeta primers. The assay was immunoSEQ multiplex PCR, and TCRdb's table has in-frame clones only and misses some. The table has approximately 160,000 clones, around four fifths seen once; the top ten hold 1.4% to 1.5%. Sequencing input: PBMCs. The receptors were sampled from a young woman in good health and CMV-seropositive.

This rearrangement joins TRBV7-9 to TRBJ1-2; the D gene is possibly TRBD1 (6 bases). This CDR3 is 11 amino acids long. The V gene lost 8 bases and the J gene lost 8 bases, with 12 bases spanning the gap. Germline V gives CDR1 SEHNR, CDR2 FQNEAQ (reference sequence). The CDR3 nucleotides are TGTGCCAGCTCGTCAGGGGTCGGCTACACCTTC. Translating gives CASSSGVGYTF.

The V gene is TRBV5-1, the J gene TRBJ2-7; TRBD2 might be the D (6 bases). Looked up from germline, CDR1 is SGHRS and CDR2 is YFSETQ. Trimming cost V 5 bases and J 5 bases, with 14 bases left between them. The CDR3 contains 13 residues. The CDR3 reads CASSWGEVNEQYF. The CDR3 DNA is TGCGCCAGCAGTTGGGGGGAGGTAAACGAGCAGTACTTC.

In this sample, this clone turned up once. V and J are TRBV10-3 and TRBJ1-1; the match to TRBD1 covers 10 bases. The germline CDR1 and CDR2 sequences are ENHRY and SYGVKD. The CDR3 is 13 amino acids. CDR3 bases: TGTGCAATCGGGACAGGGGCCAACACTGAAGCTTTCTTT. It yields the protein CAIGTGANTEAFF.

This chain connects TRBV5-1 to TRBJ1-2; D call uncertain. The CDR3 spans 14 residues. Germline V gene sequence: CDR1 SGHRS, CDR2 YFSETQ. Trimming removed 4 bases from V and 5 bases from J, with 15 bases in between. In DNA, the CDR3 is TGCGCCAGCAGCCTCTGGACTGGAGAATATGGCTACACCTTC. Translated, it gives CASSLWTGEYGYTF.

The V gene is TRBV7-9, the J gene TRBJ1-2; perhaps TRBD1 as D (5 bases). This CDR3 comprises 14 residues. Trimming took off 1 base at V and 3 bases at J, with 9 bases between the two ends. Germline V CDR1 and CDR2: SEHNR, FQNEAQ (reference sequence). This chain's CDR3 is CASSLVPGDYGYTF. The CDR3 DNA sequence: TGTGCCAGCAGCTTAGTTCCGGGGGACTATGGCTACACCTTC.

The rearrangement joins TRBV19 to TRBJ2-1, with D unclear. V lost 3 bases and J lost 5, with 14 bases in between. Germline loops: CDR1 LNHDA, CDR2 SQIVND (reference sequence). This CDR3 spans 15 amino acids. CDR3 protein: CASSISSALHNEQFF. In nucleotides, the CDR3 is TGTGCCAGTAGTATCAGTTCAGCGCTGCACAATGAGCAGTTCTTC.

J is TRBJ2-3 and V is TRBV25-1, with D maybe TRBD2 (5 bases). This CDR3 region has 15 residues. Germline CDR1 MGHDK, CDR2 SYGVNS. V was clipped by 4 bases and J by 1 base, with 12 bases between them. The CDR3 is CASSGRAAGTDTQYF. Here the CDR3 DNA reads TGTGCCAGCAGTGGACGTGCAGCGGGCACAGATACGCAGTATTTT.

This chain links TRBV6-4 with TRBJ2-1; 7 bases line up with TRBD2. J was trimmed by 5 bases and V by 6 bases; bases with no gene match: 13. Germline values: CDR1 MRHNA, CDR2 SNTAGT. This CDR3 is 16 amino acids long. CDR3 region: CASSPHLAAGDNEQFF. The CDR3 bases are TGTGCCAGCAGCCCTCATCTAGCGGCGGGCGACAATGAGCAGTTCTTC.

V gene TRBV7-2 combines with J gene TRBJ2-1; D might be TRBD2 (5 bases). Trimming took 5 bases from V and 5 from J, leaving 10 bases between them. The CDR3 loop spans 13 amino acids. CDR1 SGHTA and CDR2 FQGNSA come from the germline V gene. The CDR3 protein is CASSPGLNNEQFF. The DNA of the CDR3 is TGTGCCAGCAGCCCCGGACTTAACAATGAGCAGTTCTTC.